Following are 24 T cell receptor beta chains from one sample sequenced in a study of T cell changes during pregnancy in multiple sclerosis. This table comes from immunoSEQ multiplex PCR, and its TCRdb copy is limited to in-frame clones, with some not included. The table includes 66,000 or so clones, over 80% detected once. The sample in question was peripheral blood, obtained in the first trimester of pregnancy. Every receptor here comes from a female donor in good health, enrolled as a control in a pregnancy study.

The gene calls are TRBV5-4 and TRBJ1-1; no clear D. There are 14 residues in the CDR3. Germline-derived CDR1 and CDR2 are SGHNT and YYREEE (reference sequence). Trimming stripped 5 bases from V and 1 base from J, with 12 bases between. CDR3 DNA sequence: TGTGCCAGCAGGCCCGACACTGGGAACACTGAAGCTTTCTTT. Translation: CASRPDTGNTEAFF.

The CDR3 loop reads CASSFPPIRELFF. The CDR3 nucleotides read TGTGCCAGCAGCTTCCCCCCAATCCGGGAGCTGTTTTTT. The chain uses TRBV7-3 and TRBJ2-2, with no clear D. The germline V and J ends were trimmed by 3 bases and 9 bases, with 11 bases remaining between them. Germline loops: CDR1 SGHTA, CDR2 FQGTGA. The CDR3 has 13 residues.

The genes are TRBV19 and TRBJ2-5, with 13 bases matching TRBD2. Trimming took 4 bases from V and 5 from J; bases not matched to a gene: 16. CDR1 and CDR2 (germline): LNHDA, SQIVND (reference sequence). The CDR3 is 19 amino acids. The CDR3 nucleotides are TGTGCCAGTAGTAGGACCCCCGGGACTAGCGGGGTGGGATTGGAGACCCAGTACTTC. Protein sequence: CASSRTPGTSGVGLETQYF.

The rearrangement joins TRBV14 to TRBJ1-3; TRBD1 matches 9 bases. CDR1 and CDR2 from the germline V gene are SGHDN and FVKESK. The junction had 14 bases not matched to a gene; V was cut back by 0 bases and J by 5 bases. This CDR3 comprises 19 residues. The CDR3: CASSQDLMVGQGLRNTIYF. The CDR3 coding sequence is TGTGCCAGCAGCCAAGATCTGATGGTCGGACAGGGGTTGCGAAACACCATATATTTT.

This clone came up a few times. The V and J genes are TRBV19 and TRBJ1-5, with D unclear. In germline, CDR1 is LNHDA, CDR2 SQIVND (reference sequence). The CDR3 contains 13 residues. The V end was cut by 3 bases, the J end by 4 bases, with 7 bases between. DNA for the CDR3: TGTGCCAGTAGTATTCCCAGAAATCAGCCCCAGCATTTT. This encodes CASSIPRNQPQHF.

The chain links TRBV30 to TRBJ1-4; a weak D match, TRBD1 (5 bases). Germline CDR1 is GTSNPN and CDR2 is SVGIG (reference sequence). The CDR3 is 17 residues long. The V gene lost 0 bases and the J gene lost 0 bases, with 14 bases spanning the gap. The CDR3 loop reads CAWSVQAGPATNEKLFF. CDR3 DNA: TGTGCCTGGAGTGTACAAGCAGGGCCTGCAACTAATGAAAAACTGTTTTTT. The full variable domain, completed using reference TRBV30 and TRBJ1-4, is SQTIHQWPATLVQPVGSPLSLECTVEGTSNPNLYWYRQAAGRGLQLLFYSVGIGQISSEVPQNLSASRPQDRQFILSSKKLLLSDSGFYLCAWSVQAGPATNEKLFFGSGTQLSVL.

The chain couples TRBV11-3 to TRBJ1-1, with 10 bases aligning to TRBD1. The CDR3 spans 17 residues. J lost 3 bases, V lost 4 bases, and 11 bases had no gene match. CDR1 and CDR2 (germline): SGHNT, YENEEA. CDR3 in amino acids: CASSSGTGAARDTEAFF. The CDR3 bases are TGTGCCAGCAGCTCGGGGACAGGGGCCGCCCGGGACACTGAAGCTTTCTTT.

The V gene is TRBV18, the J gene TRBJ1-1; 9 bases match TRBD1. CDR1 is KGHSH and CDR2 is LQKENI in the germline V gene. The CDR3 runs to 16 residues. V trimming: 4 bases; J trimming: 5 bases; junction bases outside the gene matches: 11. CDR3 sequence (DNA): TGTGCCAGCTCACGGGGACAGGGTGGAGCGGGGACTGAAGCTTTCTTT. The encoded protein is CASSRGQGGAGTEAFF.

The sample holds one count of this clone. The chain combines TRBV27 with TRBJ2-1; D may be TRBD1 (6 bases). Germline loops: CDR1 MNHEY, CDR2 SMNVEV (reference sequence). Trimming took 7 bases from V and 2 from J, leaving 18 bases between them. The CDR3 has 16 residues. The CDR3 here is CASNHGDTQTYNEQFF. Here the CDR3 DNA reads TGTGCCAGCAACCACGGGGACACACAGACCTACAATGAGCAGTTCTTC.

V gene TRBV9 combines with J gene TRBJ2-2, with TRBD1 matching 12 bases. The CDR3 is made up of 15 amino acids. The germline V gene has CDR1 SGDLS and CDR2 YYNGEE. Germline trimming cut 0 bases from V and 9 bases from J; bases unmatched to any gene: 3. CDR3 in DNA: TGTGCCAGCAGCGTAGACGGGACAGGGGGCCGGGAGCTGTTTTTT. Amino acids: CASSVDGTGGRELFF.

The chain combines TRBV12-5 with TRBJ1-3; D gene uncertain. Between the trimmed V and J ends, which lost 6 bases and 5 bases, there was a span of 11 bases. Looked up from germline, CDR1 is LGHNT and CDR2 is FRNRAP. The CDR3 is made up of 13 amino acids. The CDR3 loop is CASGILNRNTIYF. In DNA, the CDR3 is TGTGCTAGTGGCATCCTAAATCGAAACACCATATATTTT.

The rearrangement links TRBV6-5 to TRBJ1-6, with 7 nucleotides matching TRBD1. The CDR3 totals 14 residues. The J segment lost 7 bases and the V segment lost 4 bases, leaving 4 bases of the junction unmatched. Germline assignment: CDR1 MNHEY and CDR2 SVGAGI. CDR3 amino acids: CASSSGTANSPLHF. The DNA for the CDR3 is TGTGCCAGCAGTTCCGGGACAGCGAATTCACCCCTCCACTTT.

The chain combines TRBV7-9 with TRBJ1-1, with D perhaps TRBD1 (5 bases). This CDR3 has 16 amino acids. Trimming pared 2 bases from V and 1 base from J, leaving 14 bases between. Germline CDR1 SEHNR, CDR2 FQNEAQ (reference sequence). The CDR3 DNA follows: TGTGCCAGCAGCTTACGGGGGGAAGGGCCGAACACTGAAGCTTTCTTT. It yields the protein CASSLRGEGPNTEAFF.

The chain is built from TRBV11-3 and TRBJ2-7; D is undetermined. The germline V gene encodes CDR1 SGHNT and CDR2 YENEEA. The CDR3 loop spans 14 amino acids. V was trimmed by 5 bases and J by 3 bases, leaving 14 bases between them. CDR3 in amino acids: CASSPYETRYEQYF. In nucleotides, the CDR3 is TGTGCCAGCAGCCCCTACGAGACTCGCTACGAGCAGTACTTC.

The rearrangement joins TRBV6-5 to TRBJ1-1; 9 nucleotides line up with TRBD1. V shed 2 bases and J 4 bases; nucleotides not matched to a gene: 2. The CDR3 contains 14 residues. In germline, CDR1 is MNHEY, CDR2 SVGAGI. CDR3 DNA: TGTGCCAGCAGTTACCAGACAGGGGGCACTGAAGCTTTCTTT. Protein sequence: CASSYQTGGTEAFF.

The CDR3 DNA reads as TGTGCCAGCAGCTTAGCCGGGACAAACTACGAGCAGTACTTC. Protein: CASSLAGTNYEQYF. The chain employs TRBV7-2 and TRBJ2-7; D perhaps matches TRBD1 (6 bases). Germline-derived CDR1 and CDR2 are SGHTA and FQGNSA. The CDR3 extends over 14 amino acids. V gave up 0 bases and J gave up 3 bases, with 9 bases separating them.

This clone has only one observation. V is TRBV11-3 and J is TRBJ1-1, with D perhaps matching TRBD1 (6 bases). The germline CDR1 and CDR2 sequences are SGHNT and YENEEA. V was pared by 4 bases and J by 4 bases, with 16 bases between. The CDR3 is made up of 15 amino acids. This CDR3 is CASSSQQGISTEAFF. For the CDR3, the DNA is TGTGCCAGCAGCTCCCAGCAGGGGATCTCCACTGAAGCTTTCTTT.

CDR3: CASSLNPGGPEETQYF. The CDR3 region has the DNA TGCGCCAGCAGCCTGAACCCGGGGGGCCCGGAAGAGACCCAGTACTTC. This chain joins TRBV5-1 and TRBJ2-5, with D possibly TRBD2 on 7 matching bases. Germline V gives CDR1 SGHRS, CDR2 YFSETQ. V was cut by 4 bases and J by 3 bases, with 19 bases left in between. The CDR3 is 16 residues long.

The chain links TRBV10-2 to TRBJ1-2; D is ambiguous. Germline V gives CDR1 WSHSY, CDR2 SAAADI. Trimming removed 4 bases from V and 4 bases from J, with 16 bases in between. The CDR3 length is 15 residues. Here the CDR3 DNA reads TGCGCCAGCAGTGGGGATCCGGCGGCGGGCTATGGCTACACCTTC. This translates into CASSGDPAAGYGYTF.

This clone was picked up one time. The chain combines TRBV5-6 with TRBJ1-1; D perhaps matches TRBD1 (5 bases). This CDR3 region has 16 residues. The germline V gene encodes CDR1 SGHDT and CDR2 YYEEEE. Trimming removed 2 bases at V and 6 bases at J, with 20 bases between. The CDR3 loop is CASSFRGPGMSSEAFF. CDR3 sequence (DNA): TGTGCCAGCAGCTTTAGGGGCCCTGGGATGTCTTCTGAAGCTTTCTTT.

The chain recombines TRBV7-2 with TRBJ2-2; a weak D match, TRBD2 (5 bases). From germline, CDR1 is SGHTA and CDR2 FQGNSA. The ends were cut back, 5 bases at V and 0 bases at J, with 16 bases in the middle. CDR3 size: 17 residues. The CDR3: CASSPMVGVANTGELFF. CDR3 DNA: TGTGCCAGCAGCCCTATGGTCGGGGTAGCGAACACCGGGGAGCTGTTTTTT.

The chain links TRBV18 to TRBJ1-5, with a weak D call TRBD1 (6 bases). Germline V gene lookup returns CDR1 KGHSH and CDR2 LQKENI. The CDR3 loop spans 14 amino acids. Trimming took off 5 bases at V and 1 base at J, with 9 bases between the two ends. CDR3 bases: TGTGCCAGCTCAATAGGACAGAGCAATCAGCCCCAGCATTTT. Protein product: CASSIGQSNQPQHF.

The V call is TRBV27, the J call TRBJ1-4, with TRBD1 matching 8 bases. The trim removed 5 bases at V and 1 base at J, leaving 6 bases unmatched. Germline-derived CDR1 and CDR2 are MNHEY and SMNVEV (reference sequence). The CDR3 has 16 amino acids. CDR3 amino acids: CASSDDRGITNEKLFF. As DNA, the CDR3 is TGTGCCAGCAGTGACGACAGGGGTATAACTAATGAAAAACTGTTTTTT.

The CDR3 protein is CASSQGQGWNSPLHF. DNA for the CDR3: TGTGCCAGCAGCCAAGGACAGGGGTGGAATTCACCCCTCCACTTT. The rearrangement joins TRBV14 to TRBJ1-6, with 8 bases aligning to TRBD1. Trimming cost V 1 base and J 7 bases; bases outside gene matches: 3. The CDR3 has 15 residues. Germline V gives CDR1 SGHDN, CDR2 FVKESK.